This T cell receptor (beta chain) originates from a study of T cell responses to AZD1222 COVID-19 vaccine. A word on this clone: Its antigen is as yet unknown.

The protocol was immunoSEQ multiplex PCR, while the TCRdb copy is restricted to in-frame clones and leaves out a portion. Altogether 110,000 to 150,000 clones are present, about nine tenths being singletons, with the ten largest covering approximately 2%. V was trimmed by 6 bases and J by 6 bases, leaving 17 bases between them. The CDR3 length is 14 residues. Germline CDR1 is SNHLY and CDR2 is FYNNEI. Study-level findings and limits: There were repertoire samples only from the period after the peak T cell response. Possibly, clonal diversity was underestimated; donors were largely white British and included more females.

Samples with a second dose at about 4 or about 12 weeks were pooled together. The receptor was derived from an adult who received the AZD1222 COVID-19 vaccine. Sequenced here: peripheral blood, sampled 28 days after the second AZD1222 dose. V and J are TRBV2 and TRBJ1-1, with D tentatively TRBD1 (6 bases). CDR3 DNA sequence: TGTGCCAGCAGCCGGGAACAGGGAAGGTCTGAAGCTTTCTTT. Translated: CASSREQGRSEAFF. The full variable domain, in which reference TRBV2 and TRBJ1-1 provide the parts outside the CDR3, is EPEVTQTPSHQVTQMGQEVILRCVPISNHLYFYWYRQILGQKVEFLVSFYNNEISEKSEIFDDQFSVERPDGSNFTLKIRSTKLEDSAMYFCASSREQGRSEAFFGQGTRLTVV.